This T cell receptor (beta chain) was profiled in a study of shared clonotypes between healthy human individuals. Clones were sequenced by immunoSEQ multiplex PCR, and TCRdb holds only the in-frame ones, with some missing. The data contain approximately 2,000,000 clones, 80% to 95% of them singletons. CD45RO-negative, CCR7-selected cells formed the naive CD8 fraction, which excluded terminally differentiated effector memory CD45RA+ cells. This clonotype originated in a man younger than 30 in good health. Some clones in this sample may be carry-over from other donors' samples. Sequenced: naive CD8+ T cells from PBMCs.

This chain's CDR3 is CASSQSHGLAGLVTDTQYF. CDR3 nucleotides: TGTGCCAGCAGCCAATCCCACGGACTAGCGGGATTGGTCACAGATACGCAGTATTTT. The rearrangement uses TRBV7-9 and TRBJ2-3, with 12 bases matching TRBD2. Germline V gene sequence: CDR1 SEHNR, CDR2 FQNEAQ (reference sequence). The CDR3 is 19 residues long. J gave up 2 bases and V 5 bases, and 14 bases lay outside the gene matches. Using reference TRBV7-9 and TRBJ2-3 for the parts outside the CDR3, the full variable domain is DTGVSQNPRHKITKRGQNVTFRCDPISEHNRLYWYRQTLGQGPEFLTYFQNEAQLEKSRLLSDRFSAERPKGSFSTLEIQRTEQGDSAMYLCASSQSHGLAGLVTDTQYFGPGTRLTVL.